Listed below are T cell receptor beta chains from one sample, sequenced in a study of blood T cell repertoires in COVID-19. Data came from immunoSEQ multiplex PCR; TCRdb stores just in-frame clones and leaves some out. In the table there are about 250,000 clones, roughly 85% of which are singletons. Sequenced input: peripheral blood. These receptors all stem from a man between 18 and 35 years old with active or convalescent COVID-19. Each CDR3 is given without its conserved first and last residue.

j_gene: TRBJ2-2
v_gene: TRBV27
CDR3aa: ASARQGITGELF

j_gene: TRBJ1-2
v_gene: TRBV6-6
CDR3aa: ASSYGPDRNYGYT

j_gene: TRBJ1-2
v_gene: TRBV7-9
CDR3aa: ASSWGQGPAGNYGYT

j_gene: TRBJ1-4
v_gene: TRBV5-1
CDR3aa: ASSSQGGSEKLF

j_gene: TRBJ1-4
v_gene: TRBV9
CDR3aa: ASSVEGTKNEKLF

j_gene: TRBJ2-5
v_gene: TRBV5-4
CDR3aa: ASSLGRQETQY

j_gene: TRBJ2-5
v_gene: TRBV6-5
CDR3aa: ASSYAGWETQY

j_gene: TRBJ1-4
v_gene: TRBV7-9
CDR3aa: ASSAGTGEEKLF

j_gene: TRBJ1-1
v_gene: TRBV6-1
CDR3aa: ASSEYFPPGQGAPDTEAF

j_gene: TRBJ1-2
v_gene: TRBV2
CDR3aa: ASSEAYSRGQDGYT

j_gene: TRBJ1-6
v_gene: TRBV6-1
CDR3aa: ASREDRVSPLH

j_gene: TRBJ1-3
v_gene: TRBV3-1/TRBV3-2
CDR3aa: ASSREGLSGNTIY

j_gene: TRBJ1-3
v_gene: TRBV19
CDR3aa: ASRRQGTGNTIY

j_gene: TRBJ2-1
v_gene: TRBV4-2
CDR3aa: ASSQDPEGEQF

j_gene: TRBJ2-2
v_gene: TRBV24-1
CDR3aa: ATNSDSNTGELF